The 5 T cell receptor beta chains presented below share a single source sample, sequenced in a study of breast tumors, draining lymph nodes, adjacent tissues. TCRdb itself ran the multiplex PCR reads through MiXCR, one entry per CDR3 protein. The table has 200,000 to 250,000 distinct CDR3 sequences, around 34% seen once. Samples came from axillary lymph nodes draining the breast cancer. Sequencing was done on a sample of axillary lymph node tissue. Every receptor here comes from a female donor with breast cancer. Some clones in this sample may be carry-over from other donors' samples.

The rearrangement uses TRBV6-2 or TRBV6-3 and TRBJ2-1; D may be TRBD1 or TRBD2 (6 bases each). This CDR3 contains 15 residues. V was clipped by 4 bases and J by 4 bases, with 14 bases between them. CDR1 is MNHEY, CDR2 SVGEGT, per germline. CDR3 nucleotide sequence: TGTGCCAGCAGTTCCTGGGGGGCGCAGTACAATGAGCAGTTCTTC. The encoded protein is CASSSWGAQYNEQFF.

The chain employs TRBV11-3 and TRBJ1-6; a possible D gene is TRBD1 (5 bases). Trimming cost V 1 base and J 6 bases, with 10 bases left between them. Per the germline V gene, CDR1 is SGHNT and CDR2 is YENEEA. The CDR3 extends over 15 amino acids. The CDR3 reads CASSLVTGGNSPLHF. The CDR3 nucleotides are TGTGCCAGCAGCTTAGTTACCGGGGGTAATTCACCCCTCCACTTT.

In its sample, this clonotype was seen many times. The J gene is TRBJ2-5, the V gene TRBV12-3 or TRBV12-4; a weak D match, TRBD1 (5 bases). V was pared by 11 bases and J by 5 bases, with 21 bases between. The CDR3 loop spans 14 amino acids. CDR3: CASAGQGNRETQYF. The CDR3 region has the DNA TGTGCCTCGGCCGGGCAGGGTAATCGGGAGACCCAGTACTTC.

This clonotype was found a few times. This chain links TRBV7-8 with TRBJ1-1; no definite D call. The ends were cut back, 3 bases at V and 4 bases at J, with 9 bases in the middle. This CDR3 spans 13 amino acids. The germline V gene has CDR1 SGHVS and CDR2 FQNEAQ. The CDR3 nucleotides are TGTGCCAGCAGCTTTGATAGTTCCACTGAAGCTTTCTTT. Translating gives CASSFDSSTEAFF.

Many counts were recorded for this clonotype. This chain uses TRBV18 with TRBJ2-5; either TRBD1 or TRBD2 may supply D (5 bases each). The CDR3 extends over 14 amino acids. V shed 3 bases and J shed 5 bases, with 13 bases lying between them. Germline CDR1 KGHSH, CDR2 LQKENI. The CDR3 here is CASSPYGDGETQYF. As DNA, the CDR3 is TGTGCCAGCTCACCTTACGGGGACGGGGAGACCCAGTACTTC.